This T cell receptor beta chain came from a study of blood T cell repertoires in COVID-19 (TCRdb year 2020). Regarding the complete study: Collaborator samples came from the United States, Italy and Spain and covered acute and convalescent phases of COVID-19. The prospective study material was composed of cDNA or gDNA derived from T cells, B-cell-depleted T cells, or PBMCs. Subjects who had been exposed to COVID-19, were actively infected with it, or had recovered from it provided the deeply sampled blood TCRbeta repertoires that made up the dataset. A freely available public database, intended as a resource for researchers studying the immune response to SARS-CoV-2, is where the repertoires were released. Samples came from the ongoing ImmuneRACE study (first 160 participants) plus 1,254 subjects from 6 global collaborators. Sample metadata almost always included a de-identified subject ID, COVID-19 status, age in years and sex. HLA class I and class II types, where available, came from metadata supplied by the sample provider rather than from assay-based typing.

TCRbeta CDR3 regions were amplified from genomic DNA using the immunoSEQ Assay, a bias-controlled multiplex PCR. Per the source publication's procedure: Nucleated cell counts per sample were estimated from amplification of reference gene primers within the assay. To quantify the absolute abundance of each unique TCRbeta CDR3 rearrangement, sequence reads were collapsed and filtered. Productive Simpson clonality was computed per sample as the square root of Simpson's diversity index over productive rearrangements. This is the immuneACCESS table as TCRdb keeps it, with only in-frame sequences that have V and J called. A part of the clones is gone; compared with another copy, unresolved V genes explain less than half, and the rest is unexplained. V and J calls plus clone size are reproduced from that table; the DNA served to infer D and trimming. Across this sample there are 180,000 or so clones, with 80% to 90% seen only once. Roughly 8.2% of the sample goes to the ten largest clones.

On the study overall, not on this receptor specifically: The amount of clinical and demographic metadata varied by source and participant and was provided uncurated.

This clone was picked up a small number of times. Its recognized antigen is unknown. No base quality information exists; no much larger clone differs at one position. Taken from cysteine to phenylalanine, the CDR3 has 15 residues. Kept here is only the CDR3 DNA, which spans 45 bases and is read in frame from base 1. The germline V gene yields LGHNA for CDR1 and YNFKEQ for CDR2. Trimming removed 1 base from V and 2 bases from J; the gene matches leave 5 bases unexplained. Whole blood was collected in K2EDTA tubes by collaborating institutions according to the institutions' own protocols. For TCRbeta analysis, collaborators shipped samples in one of three forms: frozen whole blood, isolated PBMCs, or DNA extracted from either of those sample types.

This TCR was sampled from a man between 60 and 75 years old with acute or convalescent COVID-19. Sample: peripheral blood. Rearrangement joined TRBV4-2 to TRBJ2-7, with 7 bases aligning to TRBD1. The CDR3 protein is CASSQARDSTYEQYF. The nucleotides are TGTGCCAGCAGCCAAGCCCGGGACAGCACCTACGAGCAGTACTTC.